The 29 T cell receptor beta chains below come from one sample, sequenced in a study of CXCR3-negative and CXCR3-positive naive CD8 T cells. Carrying UMI labels, the TRB cDNA libraries were prepared through 5' RACE. One entry per CDR3 protein, without DNA, is what TCRdb gives after re-calling the 5' RACE reads. The sample table includes about 5,000 distinct CDR3 sequences. The sample comprised naive CXCR3- CD8+ T cells from blood. Subset described: CD45RO-CCR7+CD27+CD95- naive CD8+ T cells lacking CXCR3 (TNR3-). The receptors shown here come from a human donor in good health. Some clones in this sample may be carry-over from other donors' samples.

V gene TRBV7-2 combines with J gene TRBJ2-7; the D call of TRBD1 rests on TCRdb alone, since no DNA is present to check it. CDR3 length: 12 residues. Germline lookup yields CDR1 SGHTA and CDR2 FQGNSA. CDR3 region: CASSLTGPGEYF. Full variable domain (rest looked up from reference TRBV7-2 and TRBJ2-7): GAGVSQSPSNKVTEKGKDVELRCDPISGHTALYWYRQSLGQGLEFLIYFQGNSAPDKSGLPSDRFSAERTGGSVSTLTIQRTQQEDSAVYLCASSLTGPGEYFGPGTRLTVT.

This clonotype is called medium-sized based on its frequency. The chain recombines TRBV7-2 with TRBJ2-5; the TCRdb D gene call, TRBD1, has no DNA to confirm it. There are 18 residues in the CDR3. Germline CDR1 is SGHTA and CDR2 is FQGNSA. CDR3 loop: CASSLFSPLQGGQETQYF.

Frequency places this clonotype as medium-sized. The chain joins TRBV4-3 to TRBJ1-2; there is no DNA to check the TCRdb D call of TRBD1. This CDR3 has 15 amino acids. Germline CDR1 reads LGHNA; CDR2 reads YSLEER. CDR3 amino acids: CASSQGTGTILGYTF.

The V and J genes are TRBV6-2 or TRBV6-3 and TRBJ1-1; as DNA is missing, the TRBD1 call by TCRdb cannot be tested. The CDR3 runs to 13 residues. CDR1 and CDR2 from the germline V gene are MNHEY and SVGEGT. This CDR3 is CAVAGKIFAEAFF.

This chain uses TRBV4-1 with TRBJ1-1; as DNA is missing, the TRBD1 call by TCRdb cannot be tested. Germline CDR1 and CDR2: MGHRA and YSYEKL. This CDR3 is 15 amino acids long. The CDR3 loop is CASRYKSSEGTEAFF.

Its frequency marks this clonotype as medium-sized. V is TRBV20-1 and J is TRBJ2-7; lacking DNA, the TRBD2 call made by TCRdb goes unchecked. The CDR3 is 13 amino acids. Germline CDR1 and CDR2: DFQATT and SNEGSKA (reference sequence). The CDR3 spells CSALAGDAYEQYF.

The CDR3 sequence: CASSPWDLPSHEKYF. The V gene is TRBV7-9, the J gene TRBJ2-7; without DNA, the TCRdb call of TRBD1 cannot be checked. This CDR3 has 15 amino acids. Germline CDR1 and CDR2: SEHNR and FQNEAQ (reference sequence). Drawing the rest from reference TRBV7-9 and TRBJ2-7, the complete variable domain is DTGVSQNPRHKITKRGQNVTFRCDPISEHNRLYWYRQTLGQGPEFLTYFQNEAQLEKSRLLSDRFSAERPKGSFSTLEIQRTEQGDSAMYLCASSPWDLPSHEKYFGPGTRLTVT.

This sequence joins TRBV7-2 and TRBJ2-3; TCRdb returns TRBD2, unconfirmable since there is no DNA. CDR3 size: 19 residues. Germline CDR1 is SGHTA and CDR2 is FQGNSA. CDR3 in amino acids: CASSLRLAGGPLTTDTQYF.

The chain employs TRBV29-1 and TRBJ2-6; the D gene TCRdb calls, TRBD2, cannot be checked with no DNA. Germline-derived CDR1 and CDR2 are SQVTM and ANQGSEA. The CDR3 has 13 residues. The CDR3 here is CSVPASGANVLTF.

This clonotype registers medium-sized by frequency. The chain joins TRBV29-1 to TRBJ2-1; lacking DNA, the TRBD1 call made by TCRdb goes unchecked. The CDR3 length is 13 residues. Germline CDR1 SQVTM, CDR2 ANQGSEA. The CDR3: CSVKSPDYNEQFF.

The chain joins TRBV7-9 to TRBJ2-1. Looked up from germline, CDR1 is SEHNR and CDR2 is FQNEAQ (reference sequence). The CDR3 covers 13 residues. The CDR3 is CASSLGGVNEQFF.

The chain uses TRBV14 and TRBJ2-7. Germline CDR1 is SGHDN and CDR2 is FVKESK. The CDR3 has 13 amino acids. The CDR3 loop is CASALGASYEQYF.

V gene TRBV6-2 or TRBV6-3 combines with J gene TRBJ2-7; TCRdb outputs TRBD1, but without DNA this stays unchecked. CDR3 length: 15 amino acids. Germline V lookup: CDR1 MNHEY, CDR2 SVGEGT. CDR3 sequence reads: CASNFVDRAAYEQYF.

Considering frequency, this clonotype is medium-sized. This sequence joins TRBV4-3 and TRBJ2-1; TCRdb designates TRBD2, a call that cannot be tested without DNA. The CDR3 loop spans 19 amino acids. Germline values: CDR1 LGHNA, CDR2 YSLEER. The CDR3 spells CASSQKGGLREGLNNEQFF.

The V and J genes are TRBV28 and TRBJ2-7; with no DNA, the TCRdb D assignment of TRBD1 cannot be verified. This CDR3 region has 14 residues. Germline CDR1 MDHEN, CDR2 SYDVKM. The CDR3 sequence: CASTDRLKSYEQYF. Complete variable domain (other parts from reference TRBV28 and TRBJ2-7): DVKVTQSSRYLVKRTGEKVFLECVQDMDHENMFWYRQDPGLGLRLIYFSYDVKMKEKGDIPEGYSVSREKKERFSLILESASTNQTSMYLCASTDRLKSYEQYFGPGTRLTVT.

By frequency, this clonotype registers medium-sized. V usage is TRBV6-2 or TRBV6-3 and J usage is TRBJ2-3; checking the TCRdb D call of TRBD1 is not possible without DNA. CDR1 is MNHEY and CDR2 is SVGEGT in the germline V gene. This CDR3 spans 14 amino acids. CDR3 protein: CASSGQRPLDTQYF.

In terms of frequency, this clonotype is medium-sized. The genes are TRBV10-3 and TRBJ2-1; lacking DNA, the TRBD2 call made by TCRdb goes unchecked. The CDR3 consists of 12 residues. Looked up from germline, CDR1 is ENHRY and CDR2 is SYGVKD. CDR3 loop: CAITREGLEQFF.

The V call is TRBV6-2 or TRBV6-3, the J call TRBJ2-1; TCRdb selects TRBD2, and the lack of DNA leaves this call unchecked. This CDR3 comprises 14 residues. The V gene's germline CDR1 is MNHEY and CDR2 SVGEGT. This CDR3 is CACNGRVYYNEQFF.

The gene calls are TRBV2 and TRBJ2-7; no DNA is available, so the TRBD2 call from TCRdb remains unchecked. The CDR3 length is 17 residues. From germline, CDR1 is SNHLY and CDR2 FYNNEI. CDR3 residues: CASSEDAIGPSSYEQYF.

This clonotype is called medium-sized based on its frequency. The chain recombines TRBV7-9 with TRBJ1-1; no DNA is available, so the TRBD1 call from TCRdb remains unchecked. This CDR3 contains 15 residues. Per the germline V gene, CDR1 is SEHNR and CDR2 is FQNEAQ (reference sequence). This CDR3 reads CASSSGQGMNTEAFF.

This clonotype is deemed medium-sized by its frequency. V is TRBV6-2 or TRBV6-3 and J is TRBJ2-7; TCRdb designates TRBD1, a call that cannot be tested without DNA. Germline values: CDR1 MNHEY, CDR2 SVGEGT. The CDR3 spans 12 residues. The CDR3 reads CASSYGRGEQYF.

This chain joins TRBV19 and TRBJ2-2; TCRdb designates TRBD1, a call that cannot be tested without DNA. The CDR3 runs 13 residues. CDR1 is LNHDA and CDR2 is SQIVND in the germline V gene (reference sequence). CDR3 sequence reads: CASSPLGAGELFF.

According to its frequency, this clonotype is medium-sized. CDR3 sequence reads: CASSQEGGSSYNEQFF. The gene calls are TRBV4-1 and TRBJ2-1. Per the germline V gene, CDR1 is MGHRA and CDR2 is YSYEKL. The length of the CDR3 is 16 residues.

J is TRBJ1-2 and V is TRBV5-6; TCRdb designates TRBD1, a call that cannot be tested without DNA. This CDR3 is 14 amino acids long. In germline, CDR1 is SGHDT, CDR2 YYEEEE. CDR3 residues: CASSQQGAYYGYTF.

This clonotype is medium-sized (0.01 to 0.1%) by frequency. The J gene is TRBJ2-3, the V gene TRBV29-1; TCRdb names TRBD1, which stays unverified in the absence of DNA. Germline CDR1 is SQVTM and CDR2 is ANQGSEA. The CDR3 consists of 15 residues. CDR3 residues: CSDRTGTGDTDTQYF.

This clonotype is identified as medium-sized from frequency. CDR3 sequence: CASSLDSSNQPQHF. The chain couples TRBV7-9 to TRBJ1-5. Germline CDR1 is SEHNR and CDR2 is FQNEAQ (reference sequence). The CDR3 length is 14 residues.

V and J are TRBV4-1 and TRBJ2-2; TCRdb's assignment of TRBD1 cannot be checked, as there is no DNA. The CDR3 has 17 residues. CDR1 is MGHRA and CDR2 is YSYEKL in the germline V gene. CDR3 sequence reads: CASSQWAGDSNTGELFF.

The chain links TRBV5-1 to TRBJ2-7; checking the TCRdb D call of TRBD1 is not possible without DNA. This CDR3 has 14 residues. Germline CDR1 SGHRS, CDR2 YFSETQ. This chain's CDR3 is CASSSRTGLHEQYF.

Judged by frequency, this clonotype is medium-sized. This chain joins TRBV12-3 or TRBV12-4 and TRBJ1-2; TCRdb outputs TRBD1, but without DNA this stays unchecked. The CDR3 consists of 14 residues. The CDR3 sequence: CASSAGGATYGYTF.